This paragraph reports one TCR beta chain. Its antigen target is currently unknown. No clone much larger than this one lies a single base away; base qualities are absent. CDR3 length: 17 amino acids, cysteine to valine. Only the CDR3 DNA stays, 51 bases, in frame from base 1. V is clipped by 0 bases and J by 3 bases, and the sequence between their germline boundaries is 18 bases long. From the germline V gene, CDR1 is ENHRY and CDR2 is SYGVKD. This entry belongs to a study of T cell responses to AZD1222 COVID-19 vaccine (dated by TCRdb to 2020 to 2023). A note on the overall study: A total of under 250 trial participants underwent TCR sequencing, of whom roughly 210 had received two doses of AZD1222 and 26 had received two doses of the MenACWY control vaccine. Trial participants were enrolled by age into subgroups of 18-55, 56-69 and 70-plus years, and around 150, 28 and 57 TCR-sequenced participants, respectively, were included in these subgroups. On the study overall, not on this receptor specifically: The 56-69-year group was small, and its depth increase did not reach significance, likely because of low power. The whole spike protein was spanned by vaccine-associated CD4 TCRs, and dominant responses were seen in regions 160-218 and 743-854. No day 14 peak-response samples were available, so repertoires were characterized only after the peak T cell response. A significant rise in spike-specific TCR breadth and depth was observed after two AZD1222 doses relative to day 0 and relative to MenACWY recipients. Nearly half of unique spike-specific TCRs reportedly recognized epitopes outside regions mutated in the B.1.351 and B.1.1.7 variants. Conclusions about previously exposed vaccinees were limited because only five to seven AZD1222 recipients were SARS-CoV-2 seropositive at baseline. Most participants were white British and females outnumbered males, and the authors suggested that clonal diversity may have been underestimated.

The sample's time point, from its label and the paper: about 28 days (+/-7) after the second vaccine dose. What this sample's treatment or condition label stands for: meningococcal conjugate vaccine given as trial control. The vaccinee samples were drawn from two UK trials, COV001 and COV002, one of which was a single-blind randomized controlled phase 2/3 trial testing AZD1222 (ChAdOx1 nCoV-19) in healthy adults. For TCRbeta chain sequencing, PBMC samples were collected from trial participants at day 0 and at day 28 after the second dose. The CDR3 regions of human TCRbeta chains were analyzed by immunosequencing. Regarding the original processing steps: TCRs in the repertoires were compared against a reference library of SARS-CoV-2-specific TCRs that had been generated with the MIRA antigen-specificity platform. Breadth was defined as the fraction of unique TCRs that were SARS-CoV-2-associated, and depth was defined as the fraction of total T cells that were SARS-CoV-2-associated. Using the MIRA data, each spike-specific TCR was assigned both to the spike region to which the TCR was reactive and to a CD4 or CD8 class. Log10-transformed breadth and depth values were compared by one-way ANOVA with Sidak's multiple comparisons tests. TCRdb re-hosts the immuneACCESS table, in-frame sequences only. Its copies lack some clones; in the studies checked, an unresolved V gene accounts for under half of them, and the cause for the rest is not known. V and J calls and clone size are those listed in that table; D and trimming were worked out from the DNA. This sample holds under 50,000 clones; around 80% were observed only once. The ten biggest clones cover roughly a fifth of the sample.

The rearrangement combines TRBV10-3 with TRBJ2-7; D gene: possibly TRBD2, on 6 matching bases. The sequence was obtained from an adult who received the MenACWY meningococcal vaccine as a control. The sequencing here drew on peripheral blood, taken 28 days after the second dose of the MenACWY control vaccine. The CDR3 protein is CAISESPRRGYNYEQYV. The nucleotides read TGTGCCATCAGTGAGTCCCCCCGACGGGGGTACAACTACGAGCAGTACGTC.